This record concerns one T cell receptor beta chain sequence. Amplification of TCR beta CDR3 regions was performed using RNA transcripts as template. A set of HTBI primers served as the primers for a first-round RT-PCR of the TCR CDR3. TCRdb recomputed calls from the multiplex PCR reads with MiXCR, one row per CDR3 protein. The sample yields a few hundred thousand distinct CDR3 sequences, 35% to 50% seen once. This record comes from a study of T cells in Graves' hyperthyroidism and ophthalmopathy. The CDR3 runs to 11 residues. Deletions cut 6 bases from V and 8 bases from J, with 13 bases between. Per germline, CDR1 DFQATT and CDR2 SNEGSKA (reference sequence).

The chain is built from TRBV20-1 and TRBJ1-2; a weak D match, TRBD1 (5 bases). What was sequenced was peripheral blood or thyroid tissue (not recorded which). This receptor was identified in an adult woman with Graves' disease, either hyperthyroidism or ophthalmopathy (not recorded which). The CDR3 protein is CSAGGGEGYTF. CDR3 DNA: TGCAGTGCCGGTGGGGGAGAGGGCTACACCTTC.